This TCR beta chain was recovered during a study of T cells in Graves' hyperthyroidism and ophthalmopathy. CDR3 length: 15 amino acids. The V gene lost 3 bases and the J gene lost 5 bases, with 16 bases spanning the gap. RNA transcripts gave rise to amplified TCR beta CDR3 regions. HTBI primers drove first-round RT-PCR of the TCR CDR3. TCRdb independently ran MiXCR on the multiplex PCR reads; one entry per CDR3 protein. The data show over 700,000 distinct CDR3 sequences, 30% to 40% seen once. Pregnant or lactating patients were excluded, as were those with uncontrolled infection or other autoimmune disease. Diagnostic decisions used clinical symptoms, serum thyroxine and TRAb, thyroid ultrasound and orbital computed tomography.

Material: blood. The sequence derives from a woman in her forties with Graves' hyperthyroidism. The gene calls are TRBV12-3 or TRBV12-4 and TRBJ1-2; perhaps TRBD1 as D (5 bases). CDR3 sequence reads: CASSLKGRGHYGYTF. The CDR3 DNA sequence: TGTGCCAGCAGTTTGAAAGGGCGCGGACATTATGGCTACACCTTC.